This T cell receptor beta chain was found in a study of beta chain features in type 1 diabetes. Regarding the study as a whole: In every one of the four CD4+ subsets, TCRB CDR3s were moderately but significantly shorter in Type 1 diabetes patients.

The V end lost 1 base, the J end lost 1 base, and 7 bases lay between the germline ends. Germline lookup yields CDR1 SQVTM and CDR2 ANQGSEA. CDR3 size: 13 residues. The entirety of the isolated RNA underwent reverse transcription, so expressed TCRB transcripts were sequenced. Naive, central memory and regulatory T cell samples came to a mean of about 3.9 million reads. TCRdb keeps only in-frame clones here, not all; method: immunoSEQ multiplex PCR. Of 300,000 to 350,000 clones in the sample, around 9% are singletons; the top ten hold approximately 1%. As regards this clone: Its antigen is unknown.

Sorting based on CD45RO/CCR7/CD25/CD127/CD95/CD27 separated CD4+ naive, central memory, regulatory and stem cell-like memory cells. The sequence was collected from a man aged 25 to 40 with type 1 diabetes. Sequenced input: central memory CD4+ T cells from blood. The genes are TRBV29-1 and TRBJ2-5; D unresolved. As DNA, the CDR3 is TGCAGCGTTGAAGGTGACTTCCAAGAGACCCAGTACTTC. Translated: CSVEGDFQETQYF.